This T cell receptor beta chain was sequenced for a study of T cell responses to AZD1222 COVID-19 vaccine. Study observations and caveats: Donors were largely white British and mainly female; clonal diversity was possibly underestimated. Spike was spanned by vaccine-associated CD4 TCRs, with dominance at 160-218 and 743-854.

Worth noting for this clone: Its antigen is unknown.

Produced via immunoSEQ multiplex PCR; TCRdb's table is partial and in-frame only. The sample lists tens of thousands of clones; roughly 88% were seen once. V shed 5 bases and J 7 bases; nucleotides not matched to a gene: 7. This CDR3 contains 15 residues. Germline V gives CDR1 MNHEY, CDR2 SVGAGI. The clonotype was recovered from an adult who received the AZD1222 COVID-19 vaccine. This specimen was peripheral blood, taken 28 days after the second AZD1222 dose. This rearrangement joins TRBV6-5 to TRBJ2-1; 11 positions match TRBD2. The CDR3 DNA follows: TGTGCCAGCAGTCCCCCTAGCGGGGGGCGTAATGAGCAGTTCTTC. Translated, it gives CASSPPSGGRNEQFF.